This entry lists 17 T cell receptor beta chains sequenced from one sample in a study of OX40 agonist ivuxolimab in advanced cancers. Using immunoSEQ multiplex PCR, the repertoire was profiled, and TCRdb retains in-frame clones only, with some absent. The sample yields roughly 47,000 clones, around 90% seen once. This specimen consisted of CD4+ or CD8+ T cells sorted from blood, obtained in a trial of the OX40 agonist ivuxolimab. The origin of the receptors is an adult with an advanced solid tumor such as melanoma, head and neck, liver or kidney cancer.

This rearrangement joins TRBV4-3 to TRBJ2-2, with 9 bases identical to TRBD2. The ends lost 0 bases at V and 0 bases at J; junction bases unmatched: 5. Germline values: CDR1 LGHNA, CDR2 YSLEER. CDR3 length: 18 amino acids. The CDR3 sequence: CASSQDRLAATNTGELFF. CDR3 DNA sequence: TGCGCCAGCAGCCAAGATAGACTAGCGGCGACGAACACCGGGGAGCTGTTTTTT.

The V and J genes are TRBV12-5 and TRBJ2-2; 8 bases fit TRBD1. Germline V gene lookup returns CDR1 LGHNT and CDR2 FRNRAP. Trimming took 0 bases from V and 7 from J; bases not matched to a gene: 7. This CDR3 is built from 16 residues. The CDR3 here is CASGLVLRGLGGELFF. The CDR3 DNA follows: TGTGCTAGTGGTTTGGTACTCAGGGGGCTGGGCGGGGAGCTGTTTTTT. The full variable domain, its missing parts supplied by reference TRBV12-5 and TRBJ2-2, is DARVTQTPRHKVTEMGQEVTMRCQPILGHNTVFWYRQTMMQGLELLAYFRNRAPLDDSGMPKDRFSAEMPDATLATLKIQPSEPRDSAVYFCASGLVLRGLGGELFFGEGSRLTVL.

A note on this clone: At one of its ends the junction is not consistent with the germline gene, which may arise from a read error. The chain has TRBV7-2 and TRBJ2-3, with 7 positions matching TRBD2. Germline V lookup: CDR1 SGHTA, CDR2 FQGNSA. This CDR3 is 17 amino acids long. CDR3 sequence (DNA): TGTGCCGGCAGCTTAGCCCCGGGACTACTCTACACAGATACGCAGTATTTT. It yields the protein CAGSLAPGLLYTDTQYF.

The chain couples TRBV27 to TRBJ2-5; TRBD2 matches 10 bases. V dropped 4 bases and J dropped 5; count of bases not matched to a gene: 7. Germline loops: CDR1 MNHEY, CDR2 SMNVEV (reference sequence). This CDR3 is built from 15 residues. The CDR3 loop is CASSYKGAGGETQYF. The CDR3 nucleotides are TGTGCCAGCAGTTACAAAGGAGCGGGAGGGGAGACCCAGTACTTC.

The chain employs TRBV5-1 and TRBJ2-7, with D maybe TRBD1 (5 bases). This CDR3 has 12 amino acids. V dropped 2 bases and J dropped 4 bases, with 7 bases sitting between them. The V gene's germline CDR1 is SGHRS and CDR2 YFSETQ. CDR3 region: CASSLTGYEQYF. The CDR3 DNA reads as TGCGCCAGCAGCTTAACAGGATACGAGCAGTACTTC.

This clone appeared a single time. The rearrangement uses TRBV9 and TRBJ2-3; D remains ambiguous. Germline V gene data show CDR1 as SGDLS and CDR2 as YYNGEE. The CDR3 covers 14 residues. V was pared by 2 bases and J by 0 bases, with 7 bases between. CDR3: CASSVVSSTDTQYF. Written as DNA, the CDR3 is TGTGCCAGCAGCGTTGTATCTAGCACAGATACGCAGTATTTT.

CDR3 coding DNA: TGCGCCAGCAGCCCCTCGGGGGGCACTGGAAACACCATATATTTT. Translated: CASSPSGGTGNTIYF. The gene calls are TRBV4-3 and TRBJ1-3; a weak D match, TRBD1 (6 bases). V shed 4 bases and J shed 2 bases, with 12 bases lying between them. Germline CDR1 LGHNA, CDR2 YSLEER. The CDR3 covers 15 residues.

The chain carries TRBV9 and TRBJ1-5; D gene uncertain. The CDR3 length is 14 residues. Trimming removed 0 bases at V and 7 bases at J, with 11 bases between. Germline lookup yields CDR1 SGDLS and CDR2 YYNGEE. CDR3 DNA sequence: TGTGCCAGCAGCGTAGGCGGCCCCGGACAGCCCCAGCATTTT. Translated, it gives CASSVGGPGQPQHF.

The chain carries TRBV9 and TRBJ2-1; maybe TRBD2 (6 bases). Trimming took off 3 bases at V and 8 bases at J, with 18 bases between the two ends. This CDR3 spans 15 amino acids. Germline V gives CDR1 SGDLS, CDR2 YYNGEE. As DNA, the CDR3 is TGTGCCAGCAGCGAGGGAGGCTGGGTTTTCGATGAGCAGTTCTTC. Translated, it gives CASSEGGWVFDEQFF.

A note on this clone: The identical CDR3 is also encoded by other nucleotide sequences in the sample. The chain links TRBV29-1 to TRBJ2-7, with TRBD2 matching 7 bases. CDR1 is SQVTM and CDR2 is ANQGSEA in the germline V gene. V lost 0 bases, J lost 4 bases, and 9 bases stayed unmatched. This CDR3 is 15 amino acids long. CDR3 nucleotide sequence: TGCAGCGTTGAAGATCGGCGGGAGTTGTCATACGAGCAGTACTTC. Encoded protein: CSVEDRRELSYEQYF.

The DNA of the CDR3 is TGTGCCAGCAGCGTAGAGGGCCCAACGCGGTCACCCCTCCACTTT. Encoded protein: CASSVEGPTRSPLHF. The chain carries TRBV9 and TRBJ1-6, with unresolved D. CDR3 length: 15 amino acids. The germline CDR1 and CDR2 sequences are SGDLS and YYNGEE. The V and J ends lost 0 bases and 10 bases respectively, with 14 bases between them.

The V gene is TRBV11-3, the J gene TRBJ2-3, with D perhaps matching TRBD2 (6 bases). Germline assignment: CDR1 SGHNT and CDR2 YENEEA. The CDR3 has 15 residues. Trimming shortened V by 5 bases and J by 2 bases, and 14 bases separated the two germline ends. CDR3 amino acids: CASSPGDFNTDTQYF. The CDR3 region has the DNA TGTGCCAGCAGCCCCGGGGACTTTAACACAGATACGCAGTATTTT.

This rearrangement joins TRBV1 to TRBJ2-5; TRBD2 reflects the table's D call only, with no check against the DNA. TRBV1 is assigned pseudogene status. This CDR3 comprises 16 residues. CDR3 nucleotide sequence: TGCACCAGCAGCCACAACCTGACTACGGGAGGAGAGACCCAGTACTTC. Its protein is CTSSHNLTTGGETQYF.

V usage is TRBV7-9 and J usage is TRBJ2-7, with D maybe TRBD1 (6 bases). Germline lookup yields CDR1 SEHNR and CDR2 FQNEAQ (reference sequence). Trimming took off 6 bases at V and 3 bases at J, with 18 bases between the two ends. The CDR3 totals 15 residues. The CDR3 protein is CASSRPTGWGYEQYF. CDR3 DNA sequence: TGTGCCAGCAGTAGGCCCACAGGGTGGGGCTACGAGCAGTACTTC.

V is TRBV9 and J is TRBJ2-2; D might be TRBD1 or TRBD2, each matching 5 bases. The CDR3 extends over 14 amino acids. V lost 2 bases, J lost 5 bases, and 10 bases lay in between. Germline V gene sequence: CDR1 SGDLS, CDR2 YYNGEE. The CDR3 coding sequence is TGTGCCAGCAGCGTCCGGGACGTTACCGGGGAGCTGTTTTTT. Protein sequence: CASSVRDVTGELFF.

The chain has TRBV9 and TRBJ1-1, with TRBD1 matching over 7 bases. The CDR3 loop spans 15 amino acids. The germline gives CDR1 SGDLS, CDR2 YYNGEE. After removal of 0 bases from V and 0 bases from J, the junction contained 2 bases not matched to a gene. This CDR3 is CASSVVRGLNTEAFF. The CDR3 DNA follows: TGTGCCAGCAGCGTAGTCAGGGGGTTGAACACTGAAGCTTTCTTT. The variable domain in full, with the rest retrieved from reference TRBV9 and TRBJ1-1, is DSGVTQTPKHLITATGQRVTLRCSPRSGDLSVYWYQQSLDQGLQFLIQYYNGEERAKGNILERFSAQQFPDLHSELNLSSLELGDSALYFCASSVVRGLNTEAFFGQGTRLTVV.

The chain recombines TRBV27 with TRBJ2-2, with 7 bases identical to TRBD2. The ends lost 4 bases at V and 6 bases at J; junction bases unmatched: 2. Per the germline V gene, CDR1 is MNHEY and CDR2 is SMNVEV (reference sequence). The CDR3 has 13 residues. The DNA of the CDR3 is TGTGCCAGCAGTTCTCGGGGGGCCGGGGAGCTGTTTTTT. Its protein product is CASSSRGAGELFF.